This T cell receptor (beta chain) was found in a study of PD-L1 blockade in urothelial cancer. Clones were sequenced by immunoSEQ multiplex PCR, and TCRdb holds only the in-frame ones, with some missing. The data hold about 120,000 clones, with roughly 83% observed a single time. CDR1 is SGHNT, CDR2 YYREEE, per germline (reference sequence). CDR3 length: 14 residues. V was clipped by 2 bases and J by 6 bases, with 12 bases between them. Time point described: peripheral blood 6 weeks after treatment start. Patients had urothelial carcinoma that was locally advanced or metastatic. The chain is built from TRBV5-4 and TRBJ2-1, with a tentative D call TRBD2 (6 bases). This TCR came from a man in his fifties or sixties with urothelial cancer. The sequencing used PBMCs, collected around atezolizumab (anti-PD-L1) treatment. The CDR3 sequence: CASSFQAGSNEQFF. As DNA, the CDR3 is TGTGCCAGCAGCTTCCAAGCGGGCTCCAATGAGCAGTTCTTC.